The rows below give T cell receptor beta chains drawn from one sample of a study of blood T cells in healthy people across ages. TCRdb re-called the 5' RACE reads through MiXCR, storing one row per CDR3 protein. The sample lists about 670,000 distinct CDR3 sequences; 45% to 60% were seen once. Sequencing used blood. Every receptor here comes from a woman older than 75 in good health. Both conserved end residues are part of each CDR3. D genes are given only for firm matches. A clone size is listed for some rows: how often the clone was seen (once, few, many), or a class if it is expanded.

d_call,j_call,v_call,clone_size,cdr3_nt,cdr3_aa
.,TRBJ1-6,TRBV27,few,TGTGCCAGCAGTTTGGGACCAGGGAGGTCACCCCTCCACTTT,CASSLGPGRSPLHF
.,TRBJ2-7,TRBV12-3/TRBV12-4,.,TGTGCCAGCAGTTTGGGACTCTTCATCGAGCAGTACTTC,CASSLGLFIEQYF
.,TRBJ2-7,TRBV5-5,.,TGTGCCAGCAGTCCCGTGGGGCTGGTCTACGAGCAGTACTTC,CASSPVGLVYEQYF
.,TRBJ2-3,TRBV6-1,.,TGTACCAGCAGTGGTCCGGGATTCGGGGATACGCAGTATTTT,CTSSGPGFGDTQYF
TRBD2,TRBJ2-2,TRBV5-1,.,TGCGCCAGCCAAGGACTAGCGGGGGGGCCGGACACCGGGGAGCTGTTTTTT,CASQGLAGGPDTGELFF
TRBD1,TRBJ2-1,TRBV4-3,.,TGCGCCAGCAGCCAAGAAATGGGGACAGGGGTTTATGAGCAGTTCTTC,CASSQEMGTGVYEQFF
.,TRBJ2-7,TRBV7-9,.,TGTGCCAGCAGCTTAGCCCTGGGGGCCTACAATGAGCAGTACTTC,CASSLALGAYNEQYF
.,TRBJ2-1,TRBV18,.,TGTGCCAGCTCACCAGCCCCTGACAATGAGCAGTTCTTC,CASSPAPDNEQFF
TRBD1,TRBJ1-2,TRBV12-3/TRBV12-4,many,TGTGCCAGCACCATGGGACAGGGGTATGGCTACACCTTC,CASTMGQGYGYTF
TRBD2,TRBJ2-1,TRBV29-1,.,TGCAGCGTTGTCAGCGGGGGGGACTATAGCTCCTACAATGAGCAGTTCTTC,CSVVSGGDYSSYNEQFF
.,TRBJ1-1,TRBV7-9,once,TGTGCCAGCAGCTTAGACGGCGCCAGGAACACTGAAGCTTTCTTT,CASSLDGARNTEAFF
.,TRBJ2-5,TRBV28,many,TGTGCCAGCAGTCTCAATAACGGGGGCGGTGAGACCCAGTACTTC,CASSLNNGGGETQYF
.,TRBJ2-1,TRBV7-3,few,TGTGCCAGCAGCGTGGGGACTCGGAATGAGCAGTTCTTC,CASSVGTRNEQFF
.,TRBJ2-1,TRBV20-1,.,TGCAGTGCGTGGGACTCTTACAATGAGCAGTTCTTC,CSAWDSYNEQFF
TRBD1,TRBJ1-2,TRBV7-3,many,TGTGCCAGCAGCAAGACGGCGGGACAGCCACTTGCTAACTATGGCTACACCTTC,CASSKTAGQPLANYGYTF
.,TRBJ2-3,TRBV5-1,.,TGCGCCAGCAGCTTGTACGGAATGGATCTGTATTTT,CASSLYGMDLYF
.,TRBJ2-7,TRBV20-1,once,TGCAGTGCCATGACAGGTGGAGGCAACGAGCAGTACTTC,CSAMTGGGNEQYF
.,TRBJ1-2,TRBV5-1,once,TGCGCCAGCAGCTTGGCCTTACAAACTCTCCACTATGGCTACACCTTC,CASSLALQTLHYGYTF